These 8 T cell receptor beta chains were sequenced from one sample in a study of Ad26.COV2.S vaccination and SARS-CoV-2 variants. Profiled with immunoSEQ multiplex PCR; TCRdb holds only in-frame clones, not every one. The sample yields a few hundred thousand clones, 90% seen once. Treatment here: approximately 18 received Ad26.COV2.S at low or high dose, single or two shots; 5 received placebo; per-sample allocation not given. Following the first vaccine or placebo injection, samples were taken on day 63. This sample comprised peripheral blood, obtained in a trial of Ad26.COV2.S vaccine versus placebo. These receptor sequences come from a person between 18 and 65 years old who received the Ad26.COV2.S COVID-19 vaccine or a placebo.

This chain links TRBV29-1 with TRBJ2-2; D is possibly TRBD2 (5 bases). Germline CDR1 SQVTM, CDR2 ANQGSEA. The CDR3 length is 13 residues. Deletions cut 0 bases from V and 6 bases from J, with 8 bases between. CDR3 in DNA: TGCAGCGTTGAAGAGAAGGGAGCCGGGGAGCTGTTTTTT. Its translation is CSVEEKGAGELFF.

CDR3 protein: CASSPDRGPRETQYF. In nucleotides, the CDR3 is TGTGCCAGCAGCCCCGACAGGGGGCCGAGAGAGACCCAGTACTTC. V usage is TRBV13 and J usage is TRBJ2-5; the match to TRBD1 covers 10 bases. The V gene's germline CDR1 is PRHDT and CDR2 FYEKMQ (reference sequence). The CDR3 is 15 amino acids. Trimming took 5 bases from V and 4 from J; bases not matched to a gene: 7. Together with reference TRBV13 and TRBJ2-5, the CDR3 gives the full variable domain: AAGVIQSPRHLIKEKRETATLKCYPIPRHDTVYWYQQGPGQDPQFLISFYEKMQSDKGSIPDRFSAQQFSDYHSELNMSSLELGDSALYFCASSPDRGPRETQYFGPGTRLLVL.

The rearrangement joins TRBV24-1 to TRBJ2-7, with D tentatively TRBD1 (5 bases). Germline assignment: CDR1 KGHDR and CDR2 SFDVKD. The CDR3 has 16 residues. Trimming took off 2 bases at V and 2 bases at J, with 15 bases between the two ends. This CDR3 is CATSDSRGASPYEQYF. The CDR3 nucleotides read TGTGCCACCAGTGATTCCCGTGGGGCGTCCCCCTACGAGCAGTACTTC.

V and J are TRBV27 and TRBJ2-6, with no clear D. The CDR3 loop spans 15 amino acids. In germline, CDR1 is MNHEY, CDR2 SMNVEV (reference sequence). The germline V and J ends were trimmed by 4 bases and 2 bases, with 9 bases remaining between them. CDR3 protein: CASSYGHAGANVLTF. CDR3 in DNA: TGTGCCAGCAGTTATGGTCACGCTGGGGCCAACGTCCTGACTTTC.

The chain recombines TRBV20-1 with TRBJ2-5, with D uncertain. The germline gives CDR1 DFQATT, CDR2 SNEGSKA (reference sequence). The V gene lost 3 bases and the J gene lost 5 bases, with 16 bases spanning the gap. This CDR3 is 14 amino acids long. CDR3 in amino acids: CSASPGTLLETQYF. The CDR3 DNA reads TGCAGTGCTAGTCCGGGTACCCTTCTCGAGACCCAGTACTTC.

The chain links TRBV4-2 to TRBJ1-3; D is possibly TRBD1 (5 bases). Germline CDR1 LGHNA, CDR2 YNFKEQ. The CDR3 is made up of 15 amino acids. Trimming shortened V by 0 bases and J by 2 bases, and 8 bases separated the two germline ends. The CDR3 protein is CASSQDGGTGNTIYF. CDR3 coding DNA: TGTGCCAGCAGCCAAGATGGGGGAACTGGAAACACCATATATTTT.

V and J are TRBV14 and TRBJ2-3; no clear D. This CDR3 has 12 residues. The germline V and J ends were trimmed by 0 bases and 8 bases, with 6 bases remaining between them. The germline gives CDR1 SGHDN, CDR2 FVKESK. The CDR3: CASSQDRVTQYF. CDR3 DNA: TGTGCCAGCAGCCAAGATAGGGTTACGCAGTATTTT.

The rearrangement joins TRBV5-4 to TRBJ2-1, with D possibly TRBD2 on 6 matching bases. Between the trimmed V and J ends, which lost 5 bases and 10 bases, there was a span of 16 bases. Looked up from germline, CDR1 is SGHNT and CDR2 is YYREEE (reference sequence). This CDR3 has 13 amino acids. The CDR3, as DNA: TGTGCCAGCAGACACCCGGGACTTCGCGAGCAGTTCTTC. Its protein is CASRHPGLREQFF.